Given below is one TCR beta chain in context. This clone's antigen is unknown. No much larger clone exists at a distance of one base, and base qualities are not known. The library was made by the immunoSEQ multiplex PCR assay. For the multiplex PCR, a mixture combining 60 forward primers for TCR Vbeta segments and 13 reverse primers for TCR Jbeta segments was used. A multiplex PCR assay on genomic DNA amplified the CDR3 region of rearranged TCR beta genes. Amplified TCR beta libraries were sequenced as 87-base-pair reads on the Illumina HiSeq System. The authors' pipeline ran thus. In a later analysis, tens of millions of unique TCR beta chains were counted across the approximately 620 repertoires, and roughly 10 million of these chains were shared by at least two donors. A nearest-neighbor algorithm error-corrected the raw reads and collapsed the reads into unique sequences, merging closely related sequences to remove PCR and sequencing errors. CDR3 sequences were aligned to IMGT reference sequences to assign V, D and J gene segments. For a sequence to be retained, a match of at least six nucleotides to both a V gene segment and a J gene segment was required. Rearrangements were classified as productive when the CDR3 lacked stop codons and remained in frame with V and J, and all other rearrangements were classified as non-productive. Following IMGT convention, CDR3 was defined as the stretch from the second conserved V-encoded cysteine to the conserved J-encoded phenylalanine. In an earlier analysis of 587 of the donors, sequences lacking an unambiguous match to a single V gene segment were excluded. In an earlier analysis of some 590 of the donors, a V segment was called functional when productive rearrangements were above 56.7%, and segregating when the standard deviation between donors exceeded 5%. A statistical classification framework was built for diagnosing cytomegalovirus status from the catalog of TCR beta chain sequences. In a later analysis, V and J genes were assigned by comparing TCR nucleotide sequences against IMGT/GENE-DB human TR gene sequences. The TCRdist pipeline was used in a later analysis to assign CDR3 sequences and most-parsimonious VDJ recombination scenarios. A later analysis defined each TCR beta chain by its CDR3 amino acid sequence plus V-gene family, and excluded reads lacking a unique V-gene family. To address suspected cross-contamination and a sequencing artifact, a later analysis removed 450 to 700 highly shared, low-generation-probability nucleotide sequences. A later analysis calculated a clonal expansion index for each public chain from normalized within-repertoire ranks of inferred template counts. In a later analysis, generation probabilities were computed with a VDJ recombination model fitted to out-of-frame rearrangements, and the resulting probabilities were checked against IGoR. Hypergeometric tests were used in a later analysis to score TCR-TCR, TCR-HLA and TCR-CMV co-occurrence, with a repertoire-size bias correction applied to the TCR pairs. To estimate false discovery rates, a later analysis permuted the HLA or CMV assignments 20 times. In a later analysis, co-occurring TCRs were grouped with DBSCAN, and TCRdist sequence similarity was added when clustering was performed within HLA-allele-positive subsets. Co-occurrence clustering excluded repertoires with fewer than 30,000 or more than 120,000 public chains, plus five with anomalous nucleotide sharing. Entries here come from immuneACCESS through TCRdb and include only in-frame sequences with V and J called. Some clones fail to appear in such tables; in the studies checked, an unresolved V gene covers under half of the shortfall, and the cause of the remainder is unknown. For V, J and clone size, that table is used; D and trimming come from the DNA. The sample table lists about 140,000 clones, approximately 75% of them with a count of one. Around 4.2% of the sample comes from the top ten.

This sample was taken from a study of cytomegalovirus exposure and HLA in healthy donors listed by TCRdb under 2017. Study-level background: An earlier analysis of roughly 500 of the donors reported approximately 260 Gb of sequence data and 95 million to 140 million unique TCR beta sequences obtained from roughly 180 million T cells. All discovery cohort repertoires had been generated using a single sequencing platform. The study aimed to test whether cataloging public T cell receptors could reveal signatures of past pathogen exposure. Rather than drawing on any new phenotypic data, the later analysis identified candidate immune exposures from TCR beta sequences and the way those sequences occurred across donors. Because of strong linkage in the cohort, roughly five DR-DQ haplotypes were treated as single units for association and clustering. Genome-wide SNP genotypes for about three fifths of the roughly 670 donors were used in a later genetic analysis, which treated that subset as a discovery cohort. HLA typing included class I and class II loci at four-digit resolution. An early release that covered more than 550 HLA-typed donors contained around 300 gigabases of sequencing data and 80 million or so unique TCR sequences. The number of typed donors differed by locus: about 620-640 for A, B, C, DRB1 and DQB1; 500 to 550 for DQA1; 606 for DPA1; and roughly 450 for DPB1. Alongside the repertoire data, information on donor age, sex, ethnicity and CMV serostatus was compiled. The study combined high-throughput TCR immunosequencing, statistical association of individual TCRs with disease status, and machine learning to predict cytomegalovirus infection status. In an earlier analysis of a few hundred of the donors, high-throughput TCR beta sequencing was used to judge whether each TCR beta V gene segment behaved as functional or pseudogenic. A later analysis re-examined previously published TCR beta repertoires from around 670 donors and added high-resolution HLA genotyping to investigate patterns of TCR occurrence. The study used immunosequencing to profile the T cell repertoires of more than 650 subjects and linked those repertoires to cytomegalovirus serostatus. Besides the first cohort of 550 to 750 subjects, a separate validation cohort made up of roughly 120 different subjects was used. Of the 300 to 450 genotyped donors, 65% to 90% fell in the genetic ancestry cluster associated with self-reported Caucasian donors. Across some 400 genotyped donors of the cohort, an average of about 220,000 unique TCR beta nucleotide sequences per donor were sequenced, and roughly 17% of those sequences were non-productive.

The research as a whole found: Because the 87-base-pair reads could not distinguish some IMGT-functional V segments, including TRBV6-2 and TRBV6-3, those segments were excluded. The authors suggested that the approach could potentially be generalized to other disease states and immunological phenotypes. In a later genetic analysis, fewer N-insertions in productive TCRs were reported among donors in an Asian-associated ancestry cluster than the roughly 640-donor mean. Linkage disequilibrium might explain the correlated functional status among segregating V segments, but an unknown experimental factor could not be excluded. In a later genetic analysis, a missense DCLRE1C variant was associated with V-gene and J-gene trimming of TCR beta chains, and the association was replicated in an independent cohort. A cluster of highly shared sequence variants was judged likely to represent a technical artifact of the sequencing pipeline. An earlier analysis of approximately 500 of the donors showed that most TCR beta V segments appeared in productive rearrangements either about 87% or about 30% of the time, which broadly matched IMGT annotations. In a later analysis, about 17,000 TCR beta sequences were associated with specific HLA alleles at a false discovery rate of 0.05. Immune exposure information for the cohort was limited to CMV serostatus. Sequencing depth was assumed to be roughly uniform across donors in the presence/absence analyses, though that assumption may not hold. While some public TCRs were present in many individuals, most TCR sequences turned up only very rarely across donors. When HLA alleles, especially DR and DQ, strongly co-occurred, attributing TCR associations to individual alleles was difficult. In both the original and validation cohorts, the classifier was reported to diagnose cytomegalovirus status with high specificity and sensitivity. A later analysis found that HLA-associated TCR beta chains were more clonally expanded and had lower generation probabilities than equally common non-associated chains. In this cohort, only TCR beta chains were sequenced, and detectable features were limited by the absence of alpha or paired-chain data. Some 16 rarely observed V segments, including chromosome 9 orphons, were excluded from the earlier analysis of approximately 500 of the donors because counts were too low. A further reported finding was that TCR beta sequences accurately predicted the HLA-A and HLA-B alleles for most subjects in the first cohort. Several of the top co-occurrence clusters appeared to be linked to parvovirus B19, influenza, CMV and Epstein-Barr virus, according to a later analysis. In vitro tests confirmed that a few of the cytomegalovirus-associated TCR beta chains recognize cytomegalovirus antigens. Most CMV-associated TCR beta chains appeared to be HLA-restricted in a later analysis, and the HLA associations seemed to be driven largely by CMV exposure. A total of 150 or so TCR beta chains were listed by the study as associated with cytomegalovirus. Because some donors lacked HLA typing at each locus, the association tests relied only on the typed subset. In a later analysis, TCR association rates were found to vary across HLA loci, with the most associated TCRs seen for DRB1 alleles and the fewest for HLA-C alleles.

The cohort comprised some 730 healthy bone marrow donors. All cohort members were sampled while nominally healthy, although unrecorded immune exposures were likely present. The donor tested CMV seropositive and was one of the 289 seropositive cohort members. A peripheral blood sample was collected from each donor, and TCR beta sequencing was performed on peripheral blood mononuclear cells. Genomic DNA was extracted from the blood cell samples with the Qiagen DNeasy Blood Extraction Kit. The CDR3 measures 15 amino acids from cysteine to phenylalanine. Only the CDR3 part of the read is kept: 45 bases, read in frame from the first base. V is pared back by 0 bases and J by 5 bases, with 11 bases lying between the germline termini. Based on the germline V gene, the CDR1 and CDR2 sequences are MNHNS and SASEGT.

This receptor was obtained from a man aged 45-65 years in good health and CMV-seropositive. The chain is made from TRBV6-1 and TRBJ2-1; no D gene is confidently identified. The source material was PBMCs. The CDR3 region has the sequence CASSEASAGHNEQFF. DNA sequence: TGTGCCAGCAGTGAAGCCTCAGCAGGCCACAATGAGCAGTTCTTC.